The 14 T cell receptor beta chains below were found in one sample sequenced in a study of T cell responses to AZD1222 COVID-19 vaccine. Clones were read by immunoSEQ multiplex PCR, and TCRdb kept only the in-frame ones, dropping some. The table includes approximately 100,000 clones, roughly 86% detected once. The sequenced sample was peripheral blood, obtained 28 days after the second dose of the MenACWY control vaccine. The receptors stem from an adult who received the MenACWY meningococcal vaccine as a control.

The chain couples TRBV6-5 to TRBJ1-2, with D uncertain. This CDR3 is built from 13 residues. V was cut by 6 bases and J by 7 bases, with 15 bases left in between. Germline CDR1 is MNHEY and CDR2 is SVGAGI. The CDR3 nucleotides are TGTGCCAGCAGGACAATTTCGGAGGGTGGCTACACCTTC. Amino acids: CASRTISEGGYTF.

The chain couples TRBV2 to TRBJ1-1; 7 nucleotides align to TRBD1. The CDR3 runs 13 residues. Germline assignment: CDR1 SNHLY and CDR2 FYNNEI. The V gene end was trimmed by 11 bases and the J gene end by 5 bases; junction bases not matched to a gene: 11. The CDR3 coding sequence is TGTGCCGGAGAGACAGGGCGGGGGACTGAAGCTTTCTTT. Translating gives CAGETGRGTEAFF. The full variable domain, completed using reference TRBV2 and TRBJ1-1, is EPEVTQTPSHQVTQMGQEVILRCVPISNHLYFYWYRQILGQKVEFLVSFYNNEISEKSEIFDDQFSVERPDGSNFTLKIRSTKLEDSAMYFCAGETGRGTEAFFGQGTRLTVV.

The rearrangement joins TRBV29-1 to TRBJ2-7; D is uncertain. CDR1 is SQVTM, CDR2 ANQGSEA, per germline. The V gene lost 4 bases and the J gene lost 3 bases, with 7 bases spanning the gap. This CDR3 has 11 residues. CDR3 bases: TGCAGCGTTGCCGTGGACTACGAGCAGTACTTC. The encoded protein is CSVAVDYEQYF.

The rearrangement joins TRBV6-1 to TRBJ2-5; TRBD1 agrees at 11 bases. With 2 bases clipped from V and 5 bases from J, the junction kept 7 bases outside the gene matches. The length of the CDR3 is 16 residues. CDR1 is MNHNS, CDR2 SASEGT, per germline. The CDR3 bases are TGTGCCAGCAGTGAAATTTGGACAGGGGGCGGGGAGACCCAGTACTTC. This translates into CASSEIWTGGGETQYF.

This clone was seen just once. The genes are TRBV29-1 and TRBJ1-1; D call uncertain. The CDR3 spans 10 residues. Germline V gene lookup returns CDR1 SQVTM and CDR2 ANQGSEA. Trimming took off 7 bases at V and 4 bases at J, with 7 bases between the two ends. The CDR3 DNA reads TGCAGCGCCGGCGGCACTGAAGCTTTCTTT. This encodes CSAGGTEAFF. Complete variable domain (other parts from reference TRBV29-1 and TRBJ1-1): SAVISQKPSRDICQRGTSLTIQCQVDSQVTMMFWYRQQPGQSLTLIATANQGSEATYESGFVIDKFPISRPNLTFSTLTVSNMSPEDSSIYLCSAGGTEAFFGQGTRLTVV.

CDR3 sequence reads: CASSFRDTDYGYTF. In DNA form, the CDR3 reads TGTGCCAGCAGCTTTAGGGACACAGACTATGGCTACACCTTC. The chain has TRBV7-2 and TRBJ1-2, with D tentatively TRBD1 (6 bases). V lost 3 bases and J lost 3, with 11 bases in between. Germline V gene lookup returns CDR1 SGHTA and CDR2 FQGNSA. CDR3 length equals 14 residues.

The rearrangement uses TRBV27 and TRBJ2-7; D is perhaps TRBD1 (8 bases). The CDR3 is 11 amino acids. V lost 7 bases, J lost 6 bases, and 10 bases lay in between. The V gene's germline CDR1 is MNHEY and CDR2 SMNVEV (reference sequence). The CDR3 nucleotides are TGTGCCAGCAACAGGGGGGGCGAGCAGTACTTC. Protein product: CASNRGGEQYF.

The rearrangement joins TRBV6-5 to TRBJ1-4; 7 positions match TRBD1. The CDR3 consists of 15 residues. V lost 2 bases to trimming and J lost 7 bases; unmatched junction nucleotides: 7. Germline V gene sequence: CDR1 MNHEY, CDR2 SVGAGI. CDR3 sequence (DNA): TGTGCCAGCAGTTACCGAGCCGGGACAGTTGAAAAACTGTTTTTT. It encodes CASSYRAGTVEKLFF.

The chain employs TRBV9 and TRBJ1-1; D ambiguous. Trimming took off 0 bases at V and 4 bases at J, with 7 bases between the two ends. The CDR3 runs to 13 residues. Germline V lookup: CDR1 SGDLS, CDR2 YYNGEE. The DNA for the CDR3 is TGTGCCAGCAGCGTAGCTCCAGGCACTGAAGCTTTCTTT. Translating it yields CASSVAPGTEAFF.

This chain's CDR3 is CASKAGGYSNQPQHF. As DNA, the CDR3 is TGTGCCAGCAAGGCAGGGGGTTATAGCAATCAGCCCCAGCATTTT. The chain uses TRBV2 and TRBJ1-5, with 7 bases that match TRBD1. The CDR3 is 15 amino acids. V lost 7 bases and J lost 0; bases outside the gene matches: 6. Germline-derived CDR1 and CDR2 are SNHLY and FYNNEI.

CDR3 sequence (DNA): TGCGCCAGCAGCTTGGTGTCCGGGGATGGTACGAACACTGAAGCTTTCTTT. It yields the protein CASSLVSGDGTNTEAFF. The chain joins TRBV5-1 to TRBJ1-1; no clear D. Per the germline V gene, CDR1 is SGHRS and CDR2 is YFSETQ. The V end was cut by 0 bases, the J end by 1 base, with 16 bases between. CDR3 length: 17 amino acids.

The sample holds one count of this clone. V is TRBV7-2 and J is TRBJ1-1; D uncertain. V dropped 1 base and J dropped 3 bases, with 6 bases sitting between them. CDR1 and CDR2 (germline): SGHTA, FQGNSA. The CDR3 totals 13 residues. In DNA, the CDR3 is TGTGCCAGCAGCTTAGGGGGAGACACTGAAGCTTTCTTT. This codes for CASSLGGDTEAFF.

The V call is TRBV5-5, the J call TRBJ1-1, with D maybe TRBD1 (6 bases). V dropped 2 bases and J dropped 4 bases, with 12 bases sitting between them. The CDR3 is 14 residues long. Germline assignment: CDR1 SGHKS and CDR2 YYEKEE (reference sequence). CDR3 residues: CASSLLQGVTEAFF. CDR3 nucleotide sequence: TGTGCCAGCAGCTTACTACAGGGTGTCACTGAAGCTTTCTTT.

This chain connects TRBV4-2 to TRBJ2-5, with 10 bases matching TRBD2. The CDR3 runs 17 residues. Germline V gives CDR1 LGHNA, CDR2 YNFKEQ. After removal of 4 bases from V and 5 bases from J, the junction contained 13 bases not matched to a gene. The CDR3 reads CASSPLAGGLPGETQYF. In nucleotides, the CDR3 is TGTGCCAGCAGCCCCTTAGCGGGGGGCCTTCCGGGGGAGACCCAGTACTTC.